These T cell receptor beta chains were read from a single sample in a study of blood T cell repertoires in COVID-19. Generated by immunoSEQ multiplex PCR, the TCRdb table keeps only in-frame clones and is missing some. This table holds about 210,000 clones, around 80% found once. Input material: peripheral blood. These receptors were collected from an elderly woman with COVID-19, enrolled during active disease. CDR3s include the opening cysteine and the closing phenylalanine or tryptophan. D genes are given only for firm matches. Size values are once, few and many counts, or a class for expanded clones, and some rows have none.

v_call: TRBV7-6
d_call: TRBD2
clone_size: once
j_call: TRBJ2-1
cdr3_nt: TGTGCCAGCAGCCCTTCTATCGCGACTAGCGGTTACAATGAGCAGTTCTTC
cdr3_aa: CASSPSIATSGYNEQFF

v_call: TRBV28
d_call: .
clone_size: .
j_call: TRBJ1-5
cdr3_nt: TGTGCCAGCATAGTCCAGTATAGCAATCAGCCCCAGCGTTTT
cdr3_aa: CASIVQYSNQPQRF

v_call: TRBV6-2/TRBV6-3
d_call: .
clone_size: .
j_call: TRBJ2-7
cdr3_nt: TGTGCCAGCAGCTGGGGCCTCCGGCCCCACGAGCAGTACTTC
cdr3_aa: CASSWGLRPHEQYF

v_call: TRBV7-2
d_call: .
clone_size: .
j_call: TRBJ1-1
cdr3_nt: TGTGCCAGCAGCCTAGGGAAGCAGGGCGTCACTGAAGCTTTCTTT
cdr3_aa: CASSLGKQGVTEAFF

v_call: TRBV19
d_call: TRBD1
clone_size: .
j_call: TRBJ1-6
cdr3_nt: TGTGCCATTGGAACCGGACAGGGGGCAAGTTCACCCCTCCACTTT
cdr3_aa: CAIGTGQGASSPLHF

v_call: TRBV6-5
d_call: TRBD1
clone_size: .
j_call: TRBJ1-2
cdr3_nt: TGTGCCAGCAGGGGGGACAGGGATGGCTACACCTTC
cdr3_aa: CASRGDRDGYTF

v_call: TRBV5-1
d_call: TRBD1
clone_size: .
j_call: TRBJ2-2
cdr3_nt: TGCGCCAGCAGCTTGCCCGGGACAGGGGTGGCCGGGGAGCTGTTTTTT
cdr3_aa: CASSLPGTGVAGELFF

v_call: TRBV5-8
d_call: TRBD1
clone_size: .
j_call: TRBJ2-7
cdr3_nt: TGTGCCAGCAGCTTGGTGGGACAGGGCTACGAGCAGTACTTC
cdr3_aa: CASSLVGQGYEQYF

v_call: TRBV10-3
d_call: .
clone_size: .
j_call: TRBJ1-6
cdr3_nt: TGTGCCATCAGTGAGTCCGCCAGTTCAAATTCACCCCTCCACTTT
cdr3_aa: CAISESASSNSPLHF

v_call: TRBV5-4
d_call: .
clone_size: .
j_call: TRBJ1-1
cdr3_nt: TGTGCCAGCAGCCCGCCCTCTCGGGGGGCGAACACTGAAGCTTTCTTT
cdr3_aa: CASSPPSRGANTEAFF